One and the same sample provided the 11 T cell receptor beta chains below, sequenced in a study of OX40 agonist ivuxolimab in advanced cancers. Measured with immunoSEQ multiplex PCR; TCRdb has only the in-frame clones, and not every one. The sample lists approximately 66,000 clones, 70% to 90% seen once, with less than 0.65% in the top ten. The source was CD4+ or CD8+ T cells sorted from blood, collected in a trial of the OX40 agonist ivuxolimab. Receptor source: an adult with an advanced solid tumor such as melanoma, head and neck, liver or kidney cancer.

The V and J genes are TRBV18 and TRBJ1-2; a weak D match, TRBD1 (5 bases). The V gene lost 0 bases and the J gene lost 2 bases, with 10 bases spanning the gap. The CDR3 totals 15 residues. Germline V gene sequence: CDR1 KGHSH, CDR2 LQKENI. DNA for the CDR3: TGTGCCAGCTCACCACCGTCGCAGGGAAACTATGGCTACACCTTC. This encodes CASSPPSQGNYGYTF.

CDR3 bases: TGTGCCAGCAGCCCGCCGGGACAGGGGTTTGGAAACACCATATATTTT. It specifies CASSPPGQGFGNTIYF. V usage is TRBV7-9 and J usage is TRBJ1-3; 10 bases align to TRBD1. The CDR3 is 16 amino acids. Germline V CDR1 and CDR2: SEHNR, FQNEAQ (reference sequence). V gave up 5 bases and J gave up 3 bases; unmatched junction bases: 7.

This clone was detected a few times. The V and J genes are TRBV18 and TRBJ1-1; perhaps TRBD1 as D (6 bases). This CDR3 comprises 14 residues. Trimming cost V 1 base and J 5 bases, with 11 bases left between them. The V gene's germline CDR1 is KGHSH and CDR2 LQKENI. The chain's CDR3 is CASSPRFQGTEAFF. CDR3 bases: TGTGCCAGCTCACCACGATTTCAGGGGACTGAAGCTTTCTTT.

The chain links TRBV9 to TRBJ1-1; 9 nucleotides agree with TRBD1. The CDR3 has 16 amino acids. Losses at the gene ends were 7 bases for V and 0 bases for J; bases not matched to a gene: 10. From germline, CDR1 is SGDLS and CDR2 YYNGEE. CDR3 loop: CASGPGQGPMNTEAFF. CDR3 coding DNA: TGTGCCAGCGGACCGGGACAGGGCCCTATGAACACTGAAGCTTTCTTT.

The V gene is TRBV28, the J gene TRBJ2-6; D is unresolved. V was cut by 4 bases and J by 0 bases, with 4 bases left in between. The CDR3 runs to 14 residues. In germline, CDR1 is MDHEN, CDR2 SYDVKM. The CDR3 loop is CASSSHSGANVLTF. As DNA, the CDR3 is TGTGCCAGCAGTTCTCACTCTGGGGCCAACGTCCTGACTTTC.

This clone appeared a single time. Additional DNA sequences in this sample encode the identical CDR3. The chain has TRBV7-3 and TRBJ1-1; the match to TRBD1 covers 8 bases. Unmatched junction bases numbered 2, after V lost 2 bases and J lost 6 bases. Germline V gives CDR1 SGHTA, CDR2 FQGTGA. This CDR3 is built from 13 residues. Here the CDR3 DNA reads TGTGCCAGCAGCTTACAGGGGGCCGCTGAAGCTTTCTTT. Protein sequence: CASSLQGAAEAFF.

V and J are TRBV7-9 and TRBJ2-2; D is uncertain. This CDR3 spans 15 amino acids. In germline, CDR1 is SEHNR, CDR2 FQNEAQ (reference sequence). V lost 2 bases and J 4 bases, leaving 11 bases between the germline ends. The CDR3 nucleotides are TGTGCCAGCAGCTTAAAACCCACGACCACCGGGGAGCTGTTTTTT. This gives the protein CASSLKPTTTGELFF.

The rearrangement links TRBV5-8 to TRBJ2-2; possibly TRBD2 for D (5 bases). This CDR3 is 15 amino acids long. Germline V gives CDR1 SGHTS, CDR2 YDEGEE. The V and J ends lost 7 bases and 5 bases respectively, with 18 bases between them. The CDR3 nucleotides read TGTGCCAGCCCCCGGGGTCTCCGCGTTACCGGGGAGCTGTTTTTT. This sequence encodes CASPRGLRVTGELFF. Together with reference TRBV5-8 and TRBJ2-2, the CDR3 gives the full variable domain: EAGVTQSPTHLIKTRGQQATLRCSPISGHTSVYWYQQALGLGLQFLLWYDEGEERNRGNFPPRFSGRQFPNYSSELNVNALELEDSALYLCASPRGLRVTGELFFGEGSRLTVL.

This chain uses TRBV29-1 with TRBJ1-3; 7 bases match TRBD1. This CDR3 has 14 amino acids. Trimming cost V 4 bases and J 1 base; bases outside gene matches: 4. Germline V gene data show CDR1 as SQVTM and CDR2 as ANQGSEA. The CDR3 bases are TGCAGCGTTGCGACAGGGAAATCTGGAAACACCATATATTTT. Amino acids: CSVATGKSGNTIYF.

This rearrangement joins TRBV7-9 to TRBJ2-6; 7 nucleotides match TRBD1. The CDR3 length is 17 residues. The V segment lost 2 bases and the J segment 1 base; nucleotides outside the gene matches: 5. Germline loops: CDR1 SEHNR, CDR2 FQNEAQ (reference sequence). In DNA form, the CDR3 reads TGTGCCAGCAGCTTACAAGGGGGCAGGTCTGGGGCCAACGTCCTGACTTTC. Protein sequence: CASSLQGGRSGANVLTF. Variable domain in full (rest from reference TRBV7-9 and TRBJ2-6): DTGVSQNPRHKITKRGQNVTFRCDPISEHNRLYWYRQTLGQGPEFLTYFQNEAQLEKSRLLSDRFSAERPKGSFSTLEIQRTEQGDSAMYLCASSLQGGRSGANVLTFGAGSRLTVL.

A few counts support this clone. The chain employs TRBV7-2 and TRBJ1-5, with D possibly being TRBD1 (6 bases). The CDR3 spans 15 residues. V was clipped by 3 bases and J by 7 bases, with 16 bases between them. Germline assignment: CDR1 SGHTA and CDR2 FQGNSA. The chain's CDR3 is CASSFIQGPGQPQHF. CDR3 coding DNA: TGTGCCAGCAGCTTCATTCAGGGGCCGGGGCAGCCCCAGCATTTT. The variable domain in full, with the rest retrieved from reference TRBV7-2 and TRBJ1-5, is GAGVSQSPSNKVTEKGKDVELRCDPISGHTALYWYRQSLGQGLEFLIYFQGNSAPDKSGLPSDRFSAERTGGSVSTLTIQRTQQEDSAVYLCASSFIQGPGQPQHFGDGTRLSIL.